This T cell receptor (beta chain) was sequenced for a study of CXCR3-negative and CXCR3-positive naive CD8 T cells. Study conclusions and caveats: Naive CXCR3-positive cells had TRB CDR3s more hydrophobic than those of CXCR3-negative naive cells.

Germline CDR1 SGDLS, CDR2 YYNGEE. The CDR3 runs to 16 residues. A note on this clonotype: Its matching antigen is unknown.

5' RACE with UMI labels generated the TRB cDNA libraries. From its re-call of the 5' RACE reads, TCRdb lists each CDR3 protein once, without DNA. This table holds around 150,000 distinct CDR3 sequences. The chain links TRBV9 to TRBJ2-7; TCRdb selects TRBD1, and the lack of DNA leaves this call unchecked. Sequenced: naive CXCR3+ CD8+ T cells from blood. Described subset: CD45RO-CCR7+CD27+CD95- naive CD8+ T cells expressing CXCR3 (TNR3+). The source is a human donor in good health. Some clones in this sample may be carry-over from other donors' samples. CDR3 region: CASSVAAGDEGYEQYF.